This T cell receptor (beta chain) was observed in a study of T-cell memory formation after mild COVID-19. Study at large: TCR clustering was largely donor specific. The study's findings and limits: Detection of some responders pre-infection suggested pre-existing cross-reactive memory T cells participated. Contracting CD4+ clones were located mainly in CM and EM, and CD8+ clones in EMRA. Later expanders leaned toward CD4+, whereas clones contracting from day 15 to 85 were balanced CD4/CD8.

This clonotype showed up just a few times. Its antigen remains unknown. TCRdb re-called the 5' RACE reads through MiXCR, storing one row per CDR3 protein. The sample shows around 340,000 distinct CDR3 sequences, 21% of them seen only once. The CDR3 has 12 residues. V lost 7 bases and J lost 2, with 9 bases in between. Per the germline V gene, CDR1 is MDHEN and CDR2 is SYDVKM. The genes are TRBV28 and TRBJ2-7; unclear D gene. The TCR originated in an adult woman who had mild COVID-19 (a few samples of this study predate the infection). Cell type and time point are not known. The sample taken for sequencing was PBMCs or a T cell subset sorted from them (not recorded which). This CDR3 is CASKGGPYEQYF. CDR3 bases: TGTGCCAGCAAAGGCGGACCCTACGAGCAGTACTTC.